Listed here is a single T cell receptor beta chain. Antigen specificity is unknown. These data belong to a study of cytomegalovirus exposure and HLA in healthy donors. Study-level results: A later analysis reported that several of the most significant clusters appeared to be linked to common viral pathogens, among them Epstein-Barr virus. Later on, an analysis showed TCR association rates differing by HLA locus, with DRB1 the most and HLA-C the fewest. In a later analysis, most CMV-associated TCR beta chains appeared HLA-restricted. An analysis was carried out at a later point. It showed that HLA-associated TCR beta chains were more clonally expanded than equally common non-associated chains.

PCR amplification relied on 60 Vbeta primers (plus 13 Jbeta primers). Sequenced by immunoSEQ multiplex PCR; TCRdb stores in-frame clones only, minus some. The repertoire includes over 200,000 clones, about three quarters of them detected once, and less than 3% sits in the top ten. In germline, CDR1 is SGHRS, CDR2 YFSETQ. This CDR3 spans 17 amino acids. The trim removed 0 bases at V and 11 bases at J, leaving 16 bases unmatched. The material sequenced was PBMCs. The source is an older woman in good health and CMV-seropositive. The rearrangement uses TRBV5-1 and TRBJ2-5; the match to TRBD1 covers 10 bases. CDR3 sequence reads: CASSLGTGGGTPQEQYF. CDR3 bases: TGCGCCAGCAGCTTGGGGACAGGGGGTGGGACTCCCCAAGAGCAGTACTTC.